This T cell receptor (beta chain) was profiled in a study of early T cells in non-severe SARS-CoV-2 infection. About the study: Sequencing input comprised bulk RNA from unsorted whole blood; chain pairing was not available. Overall study findings and caveats: Using VDJdb, the matching emphasized anti-spike CD8 responses while missing private and CD4 specificities.

Unique molecular identifier tags were affixed to discrete cDNA molecules. TCRdb re-analysed the 5' RACE reads in MiXCR, keeping a single row per CDR3 protein. Of some 64,000 distinct CDR3 sequences in the sample, approximately 11% are singletons; the top ten hold around 1.8%. Comment on this clonotype: The antigen is not known.

The CDR3 sequence is 13 residues long. Germline CDR1 SGHRS, CDR2 YFSETQ. V lost 6 bases, J lost 2 bases, and 11 bases lay in between. The V call is TRBV5-1, the J call TRBJ1-1; D is possibly TRBD1 (5 bases). Sequencing input: whole blood. The clonotype comes from an adult who was a healthcare worker with PCR-confirmed SARS-CoV-2 infection or an uninfected control (not recorded which). The CDR3 spells CASTRDGNTEAFF. Here the CDR3 DNA reads TGCGCCAGCACGCGGGACGGTAACACTGAAGCTTTCTTT.